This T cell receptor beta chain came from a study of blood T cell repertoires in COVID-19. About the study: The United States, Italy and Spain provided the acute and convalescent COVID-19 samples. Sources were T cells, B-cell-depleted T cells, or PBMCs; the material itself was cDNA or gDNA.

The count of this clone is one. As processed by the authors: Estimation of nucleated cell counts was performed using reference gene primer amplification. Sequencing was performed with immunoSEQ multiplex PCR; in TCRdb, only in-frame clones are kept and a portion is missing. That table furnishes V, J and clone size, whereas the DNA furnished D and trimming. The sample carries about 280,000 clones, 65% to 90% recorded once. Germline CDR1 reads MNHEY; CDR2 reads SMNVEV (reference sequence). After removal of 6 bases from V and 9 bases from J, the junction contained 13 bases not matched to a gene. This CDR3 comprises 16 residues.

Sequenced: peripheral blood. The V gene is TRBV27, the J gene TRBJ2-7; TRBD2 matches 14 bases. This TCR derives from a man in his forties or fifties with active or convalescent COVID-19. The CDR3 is CASSITAGTSGSVQYF. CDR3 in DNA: TGTGCCAGCAGCATCACCGCGGGGACTAGCGGGAGTGTGCAGTACTTC.